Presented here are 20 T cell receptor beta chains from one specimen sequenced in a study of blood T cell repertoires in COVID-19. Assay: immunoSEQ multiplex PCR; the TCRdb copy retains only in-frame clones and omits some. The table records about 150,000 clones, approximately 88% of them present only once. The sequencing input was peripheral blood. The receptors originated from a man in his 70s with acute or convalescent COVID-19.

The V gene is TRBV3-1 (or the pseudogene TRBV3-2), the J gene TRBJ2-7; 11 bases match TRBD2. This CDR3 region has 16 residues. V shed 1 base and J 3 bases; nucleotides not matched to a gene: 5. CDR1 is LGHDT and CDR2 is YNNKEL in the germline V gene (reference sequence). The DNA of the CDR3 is TGTGCCAGCAGCCAAGGGGGACTAGCGGTTATCTACGAGCAGTACTTC. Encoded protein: CASSQGGLAVIYEQYF.

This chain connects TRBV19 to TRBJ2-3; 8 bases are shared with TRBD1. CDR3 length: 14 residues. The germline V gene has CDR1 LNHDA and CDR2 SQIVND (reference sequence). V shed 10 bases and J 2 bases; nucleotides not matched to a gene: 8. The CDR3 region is CAKKDRAITDTQYF. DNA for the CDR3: TGTGCCAAAAAGGACAGGGCCATCACAGATACGCAGTATTTT.

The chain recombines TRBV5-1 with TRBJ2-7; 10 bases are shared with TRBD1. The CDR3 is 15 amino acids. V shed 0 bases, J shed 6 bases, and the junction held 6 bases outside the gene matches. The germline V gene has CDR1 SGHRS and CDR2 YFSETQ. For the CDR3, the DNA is TGCGCCAGCAGCTTGGCGGCGACAGGGGGCTTCGAGCAGTACTTC. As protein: CASSLAATGGFEQYF.

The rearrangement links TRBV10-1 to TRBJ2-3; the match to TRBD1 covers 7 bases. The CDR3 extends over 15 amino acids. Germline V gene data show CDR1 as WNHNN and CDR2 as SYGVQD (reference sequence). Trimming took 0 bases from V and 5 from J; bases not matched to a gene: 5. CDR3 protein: CASSESHRGGDTQYF. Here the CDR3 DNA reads TGCGCCAGCAGTGAGTCGCACAGGGGTGGAGATACGCAGTATTTT.

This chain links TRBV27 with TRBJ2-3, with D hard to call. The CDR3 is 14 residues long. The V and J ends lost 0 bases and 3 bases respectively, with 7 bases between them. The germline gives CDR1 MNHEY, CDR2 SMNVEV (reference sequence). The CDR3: CASSLSIRTDTQYF. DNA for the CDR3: TGTGCCAGCAGTTTATCGATTAGAACAGATACGCAGTATTTT.

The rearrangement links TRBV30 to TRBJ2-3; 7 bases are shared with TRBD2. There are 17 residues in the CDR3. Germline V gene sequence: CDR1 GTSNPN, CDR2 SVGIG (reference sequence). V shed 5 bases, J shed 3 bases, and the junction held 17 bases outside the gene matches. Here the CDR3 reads CAWPSDWSSGDTDTQYF. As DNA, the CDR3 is TGTGCCTGGCCCTCCGACTGGTCCAGCGGGGATACAGATACGCAGTATTTT.

CDR3 nucleotide sequence: TGCAGTGCGGGACAGGGGTCGCAGTATTTT. Amino acids: CSAGQGSQYF. The V gene is TRBV20-1, the J gene TRBJ2-3; 10 bases match TRBD1. V was pared by 6 bases and J by 10 bases, with 1 base of the junction left unmatched. The CDR3 totals 10 residues. The V gene's germline CDR1 is DFQATT and CDR2 SNEGSKA (reference sequence).

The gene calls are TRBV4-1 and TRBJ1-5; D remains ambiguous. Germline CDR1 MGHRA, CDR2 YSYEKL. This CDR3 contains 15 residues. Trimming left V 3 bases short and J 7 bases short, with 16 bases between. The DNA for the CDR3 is TGCGCCAGCAGCCAGTTTCCCTTCGTCGGGCAGCCCCAGCATTTT. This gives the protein CASSQFPFVGQPQHF.

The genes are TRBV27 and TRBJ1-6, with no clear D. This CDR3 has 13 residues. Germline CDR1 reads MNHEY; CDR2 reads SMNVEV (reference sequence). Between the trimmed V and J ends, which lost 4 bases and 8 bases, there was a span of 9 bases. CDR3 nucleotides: TGTGCCAGCAGTTCCTTTCGAGATTCACCCCTCCACTTT. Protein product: CASSSFRDSPLHF.

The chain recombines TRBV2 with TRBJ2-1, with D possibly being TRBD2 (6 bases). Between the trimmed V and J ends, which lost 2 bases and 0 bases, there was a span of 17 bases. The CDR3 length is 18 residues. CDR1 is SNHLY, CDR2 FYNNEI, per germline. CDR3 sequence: CASSELVTGTVSYNEQFF. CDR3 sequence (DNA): TGTGCCAGCAGTGAACTTGTAACGGGGACTGTCTCCTACAATGAGCAGTTCTTC.

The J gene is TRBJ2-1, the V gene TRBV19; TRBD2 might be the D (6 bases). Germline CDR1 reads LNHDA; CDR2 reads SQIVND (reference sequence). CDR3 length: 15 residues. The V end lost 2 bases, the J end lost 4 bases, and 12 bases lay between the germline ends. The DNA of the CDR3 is TGTGCCAGTAGTATATCTAGCGCGGGATACAATGAGCAGTTCTTC. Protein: CASSISSAGYNEQFF. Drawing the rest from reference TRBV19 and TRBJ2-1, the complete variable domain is DGGITQSPKYLFRKEGQNVTLSCEQNLNHDAMYWYRQDPGQGLRLIYYSQIVNDFQKGDIAEGYSVSREKKESFPLTVTSAQKNPTAFYLCASSISSAGYNEQFFGPGTRLTVL.

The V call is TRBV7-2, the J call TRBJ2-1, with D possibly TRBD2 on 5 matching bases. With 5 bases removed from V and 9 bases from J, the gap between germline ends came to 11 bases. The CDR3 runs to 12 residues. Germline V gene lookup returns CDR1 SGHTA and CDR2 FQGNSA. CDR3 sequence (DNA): TGTGCCAGCAGCCTAAATGAGGGTGAGCAGTTCTTC. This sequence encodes CASSLNEGEQFF. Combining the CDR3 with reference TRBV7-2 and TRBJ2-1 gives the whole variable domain GAGVSQSPSNKVTEKGKDVELRCDPISGHTALYWYRQSLGQGLEFLIYFQGNSAPDKSGLPSDRFSAERTGGSVSTLTIQRTQQEDSAVYLCASSLNEGEQFFGPGTRLTVL.

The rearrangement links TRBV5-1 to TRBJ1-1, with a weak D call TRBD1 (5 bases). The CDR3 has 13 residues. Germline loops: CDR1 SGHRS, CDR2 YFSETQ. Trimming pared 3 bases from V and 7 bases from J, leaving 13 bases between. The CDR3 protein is CASSWAVRGEAFF. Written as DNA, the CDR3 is TGCGCCAGCAGCTGGGCGGTAAGGGGTGAAGCTTTCTTT. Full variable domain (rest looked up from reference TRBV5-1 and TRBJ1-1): KAGVTQTPRYLIKTRGQQVTLSCSPISGHRSVSWYQQTPGQGLQFLFEYFSETQRNKGNFPGRFSGRQFSNSRSEMNVSTLELGDSALYLCASSWAVRGEAFFGQGTRLTVV.

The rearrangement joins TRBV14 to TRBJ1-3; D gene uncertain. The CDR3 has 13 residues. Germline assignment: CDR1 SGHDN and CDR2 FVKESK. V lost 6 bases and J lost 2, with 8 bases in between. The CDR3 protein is CASSVVAGNTIYF. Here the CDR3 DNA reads TGTGCCAGCAGTGTGGTAGCTGGAAACACCATATATTTT.

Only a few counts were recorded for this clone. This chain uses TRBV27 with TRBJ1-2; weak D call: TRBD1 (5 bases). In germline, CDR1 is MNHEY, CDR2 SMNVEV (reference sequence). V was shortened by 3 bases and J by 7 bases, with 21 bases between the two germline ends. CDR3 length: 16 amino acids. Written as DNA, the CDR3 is TGTGCCAGCAGTTTCAGCCCAACTCGACAGATTAGTGGCTACACCTTC. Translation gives CASSFSPTRQISGYTF.

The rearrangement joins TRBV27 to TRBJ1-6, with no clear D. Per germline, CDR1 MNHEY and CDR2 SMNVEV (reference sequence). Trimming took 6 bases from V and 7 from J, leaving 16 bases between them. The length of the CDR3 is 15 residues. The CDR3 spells CASSAFLGGNSPLHF. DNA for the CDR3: TGTGCCAGCAGCGCCTTTTTAGGAGGGAATTCACCCCTCCACTTT.

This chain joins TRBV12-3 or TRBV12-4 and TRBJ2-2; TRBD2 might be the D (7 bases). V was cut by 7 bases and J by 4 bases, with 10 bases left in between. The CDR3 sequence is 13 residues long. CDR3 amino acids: CASTGGTTGELFF. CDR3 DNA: TGTGCCAGCACGGGGGGCACCACCGGGGAGCTGTTTTTT.

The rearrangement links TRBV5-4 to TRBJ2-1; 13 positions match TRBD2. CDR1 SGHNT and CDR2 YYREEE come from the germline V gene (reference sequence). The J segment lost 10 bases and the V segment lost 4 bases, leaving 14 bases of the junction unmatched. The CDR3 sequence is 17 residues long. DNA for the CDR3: TGTGCCAGCAGCCGAGGTACTAGCGGGGGGGCCCCGGGGGAGCAGTTCTTC. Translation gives CASSRGTSGGAPGEQFF.

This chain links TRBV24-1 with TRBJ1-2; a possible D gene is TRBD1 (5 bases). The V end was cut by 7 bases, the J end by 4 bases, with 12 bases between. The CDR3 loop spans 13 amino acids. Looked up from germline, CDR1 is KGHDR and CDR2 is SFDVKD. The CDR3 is CATRKGDSYGYTF. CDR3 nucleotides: TGTGCCACCAGGAAAGGGGACTCCTATGGCTACACCTTC.

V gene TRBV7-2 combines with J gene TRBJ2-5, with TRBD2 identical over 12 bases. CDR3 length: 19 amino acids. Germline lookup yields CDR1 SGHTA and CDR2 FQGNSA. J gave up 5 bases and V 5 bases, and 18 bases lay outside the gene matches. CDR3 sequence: CASSTWTGPTSGGRETQYF. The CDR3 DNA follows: TGTGCCAGCAGCACCTGGACAGGGCCAACTAGCGGGGGGCGCGAGACCCAGTACTTC.